A single TCR beta chain is shown here with its context. Other nucleotide sequences from this sample produce the same CDR3. This sample is drawn from a study of blood T cell repertoires in COVID-19. TCRdb's copy holds only in-frame clones and misses some; the assay was immunoSEQ multiplex PCR. The repertoire holds about 270,000 clones, with 75% to 95% as singletons. The sample consisted of PBMCs or T cells enriched from blood (not recorded which). This clonotype was obtained from a man aged 40-49 years who had been exposed to COVID-19.

CDR3 region: CSVDLASTDTQYF. The CDR3 DNA reads TGCAGCGTTGACTTGGCTAGCACAGATACGCAGTATTTT. The chain links TRBV29-1 to TRBJ2-3, with D uncertain. The germline CDR1 and CDR2 sequences are SQVTM and ANQGSEA. Trimming cost V 3 bases and J 0 bases, with 7 bases left between them. This CDR3 spans 13 amino acids.